The present TCR beta chain was sequenced within a study of shared clonotypes between healthy human individuals. Study details: Donors were a couple of women and three men aged 18 to 49.

The study's findings and limits: Non-shared clonotypes had lower generation probabilities than those shared by all four donors. A limitation of the genetic and exposure-history diversity represented arose from few donors. When naive CD4 clonotypes were compared across a few donors, 4% to 6.5% were shared.

Note on this clone: Antigen unknown.

The CDR3 is 15 residues long. Trimming stripped 0 bases from V and 5 bases from J, with 15 bases between. Per the germline V gene, CDR1 is SGHKS and CDR2 is YYEKEE (reference sequence). Profiling relied on immunoSEQ multiplex PCR, and the TCRdb table lists in-frame clones only, not all of them. Altogether fewer than 1.8 million clones are present, approximately 98.5% being singletons, with the ten largest covering 0.36%. This TCR was sampled from a man in his thirties or forties in good health. Sequencing was performed on naive CD4+ T cells sorted from blood. The subset denotes: CD45RA+ positively selected. The chain employs TRBV5-5 and TRBJ2-7; tentative D call: TRBD1 (5 bases). The CDR3 region is CASSLDGQGRDEQYF. The CDR3 DNA reads as TGTGCCAGCAGCTTGGACGGCCAGGGTAGAGACGAGCAGTACTTC.